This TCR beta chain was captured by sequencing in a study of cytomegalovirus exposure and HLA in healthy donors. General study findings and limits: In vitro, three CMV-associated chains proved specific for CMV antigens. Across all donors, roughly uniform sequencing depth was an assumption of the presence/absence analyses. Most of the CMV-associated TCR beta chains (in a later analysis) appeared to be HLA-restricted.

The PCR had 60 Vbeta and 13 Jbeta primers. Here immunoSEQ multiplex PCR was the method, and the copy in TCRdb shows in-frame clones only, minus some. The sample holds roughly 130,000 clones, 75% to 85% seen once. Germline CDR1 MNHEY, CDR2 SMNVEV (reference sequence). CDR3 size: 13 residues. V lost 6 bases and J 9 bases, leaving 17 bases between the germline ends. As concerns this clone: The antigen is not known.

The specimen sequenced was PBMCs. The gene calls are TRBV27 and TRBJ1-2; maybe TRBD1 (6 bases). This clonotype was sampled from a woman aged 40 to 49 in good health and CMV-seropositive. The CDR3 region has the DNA TGTGCCAGCAGCCTGACAGGCGTTAAGAGCTACACCTTC. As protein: CASSLTGVKSYTF.